A single T cell receptor beta chain is shown here with its context. What it recognizes is unknown. The sample comes from a study of long-term antiretroviral therapy in people with HIV. General study points: All time points showed a repertoire dominated by clones expanded before ART.

Treatment for all HIV-infected participants took place in the United States. With 2 bases removed from V and 7 bases from J, the gap between germline ends came to 15 bases. Germline values: CDR1 GTSNPN, CDR2 SVGIG (reference sequence). The CDR3 loop spans 13 amino acids. Survey level was the resolution at which the v3.0 immunoSEQ assay ran. TCRdb's copy holds only in-frame clones and misses some; the assay was immunoSEQ multiplex PCR. The data show tens of thousands of clones, around 90% seen once. The receptor was derived from a woman aged 35 to 49 with HIV. The chain employs TRBV30 and TRBJ2-7; D remains ambiguous. The specimen was unsorted PBMCs, collected 5.2 years after starting antiretroviral therapy. The CDR3 is CAWSPDTPREQYF. The CDR3 DNA reads TGTGCCTGGAGTCCCGACACCCCTCGAGAGCAGTACTTC.